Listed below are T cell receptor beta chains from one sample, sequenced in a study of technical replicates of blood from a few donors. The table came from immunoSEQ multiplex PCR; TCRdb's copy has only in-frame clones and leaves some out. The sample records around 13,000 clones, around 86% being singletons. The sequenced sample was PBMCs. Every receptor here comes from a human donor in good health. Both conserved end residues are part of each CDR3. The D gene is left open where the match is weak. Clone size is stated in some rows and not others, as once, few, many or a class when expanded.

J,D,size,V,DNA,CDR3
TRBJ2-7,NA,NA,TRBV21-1,TGTGCCAGCAGCCTATCGGGACACTCCTACGAGCAGTACTTC,CASSLSGHSYEQYF
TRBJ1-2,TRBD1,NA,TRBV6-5,TGTGCCAGCAGACCTCGTCCGGACAGGAGCTATGGCTACACCTTC,CASRPRPDRSYGYTF
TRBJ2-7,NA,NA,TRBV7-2,TGTGCCAGCAGCTTCCTATCCTACGAGCAGTACTTC,CASSFLSYEQYF
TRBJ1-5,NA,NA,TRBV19,TGTGCCAGTAGTATAGCTCTATCAGGGGAAAATCAGCCCCAGCATTTT,CASSIALSGENQPQHF
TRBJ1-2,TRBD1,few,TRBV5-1,TGCGCCAGCGCGACCGGGACAGGGGGGATTGGCTACACCTTC,CASATGTGGIGYTF
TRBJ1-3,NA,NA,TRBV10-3,TGTGCCATCAGTGACCCCAGGTTCTCTGGAAACACCATATATTTT,CAISDPRFSGNTIYF
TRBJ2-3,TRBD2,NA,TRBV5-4,TGTGCCAGCAGCCTAGCGGGAGGCACAGATACGCAGTATTTT,CASSLAGGTDTQYF
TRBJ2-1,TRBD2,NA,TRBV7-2,TGTGCCAGCAGCTTGCCCAGAGGACTAGCCTCCTACAATGAGCAGTTCTTC,CASSLPRGLASYNEQFF
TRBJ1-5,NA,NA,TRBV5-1,TGCGCCAGCAGCTTGGACGGGGATAATCAGCCCCAGCATTTT,CASSLDGDNQPQHF
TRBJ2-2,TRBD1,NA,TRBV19,TGTGCCAGTAGTTGGGGCACAGGGGGTCCCGGGGAGCTGTTTTTT,CASSWGTGGPGELFF
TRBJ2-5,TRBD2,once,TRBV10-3,TGTGCCATCAGTCGAGCGGGACAAGAGACCCAGTACTTC,CAISRAGQETQYF
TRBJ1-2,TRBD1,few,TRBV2,TGTGCCAGCACCGAGGGACAGATCTATGGCTACACCTTC,CASTEGQIYGYTF
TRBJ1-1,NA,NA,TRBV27,TGTGCCAGCGGCCAAGTGGGCCAGGTGAACACTGAAGCTTTCTTT,CASGQVGQVNTEAFF
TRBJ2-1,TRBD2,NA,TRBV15,TGTGCCACCAGCGGCGGGAGGGGTGCCTACAATGAGCAGTTCTTC,CATSGGRGAYNEQFF
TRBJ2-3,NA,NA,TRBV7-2,TGTGCCAGCAGCTTAGGTATGGGAGGTGTAGATACGCAGTATTTT,CASSLGMGGVDTQYF
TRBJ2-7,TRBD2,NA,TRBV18,TGTGCCAGCTCACCTCCGACTAGCGGGACGGGGGGCGAGCAGTACTTC,CASSPPTSGTGGEQYF
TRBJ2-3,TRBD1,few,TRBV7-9,TGTGCCAGCAGCTTAGGGACAGGGGATACAGATACGCAGTATTTT,CASSLGTGDTDTQYF
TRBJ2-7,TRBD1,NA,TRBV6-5,TGTGCCAGCAGCACCGGGACAGGGGTCCACGAGCAGTACTTC,CASSTGTGVHEQYF
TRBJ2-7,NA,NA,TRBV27,TGTGCCAGCAGTTTAAAGGGTCAGGGGCCCCCCTACGAGCAGTACTTC,CASSLKGQGPPYEQYF
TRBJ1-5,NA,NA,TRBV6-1,TGTGCCAGCAGTGAAATCAGTCCCCAGCCCCAGCATTTT,CASSEISPQPQHF
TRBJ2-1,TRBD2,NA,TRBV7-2,TGTGCCAGCAGCTTAAGCGGGGCTGGGTCCTACAATGAGCAGTTCTTC,CASSLSGAGSYNEQFF
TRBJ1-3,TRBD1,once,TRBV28,TGTGCCAGCAGTTTGGGAACAGGGGGTAACCACTACTCTGGAAACACCATATATTTT,CASSLGTGGNHYSGNTIYF
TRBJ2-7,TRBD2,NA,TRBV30,TGTGCCTGGAGTGTACCGGGAGGGTCGCGGGAGCAGTACTTC,CAWSVPGGSREQYF
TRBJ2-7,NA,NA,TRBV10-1,TGCGCCAGCAGTGAGAGTCAGGGGTTCAACGAGCAGTACTTC,CASSESQGFNEQYF
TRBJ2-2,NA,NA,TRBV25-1,TGTGCCAGCACCCCCCCCGGCGGCGGGGAGCTGTTTTTT,CASTPPGGGELFF
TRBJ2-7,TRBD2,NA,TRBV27,TGTGCCAGCAGTTTAGCCGGGACTAGGGGAGGCTACGAGCAGTACTTC,CASSLAGTRGGYEQYF
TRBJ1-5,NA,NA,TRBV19,TGTGCCAGTAGTACGACGTTCCGGGAAATCCAGCATTTT,CASSTTFREIQHF
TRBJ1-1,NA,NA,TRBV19,TGTGCCAGTAGTATAGCACAGGGTAACGGTGTGAACACTGAAGCTTTCTTT,CASSIAQGNGVNTEAFF
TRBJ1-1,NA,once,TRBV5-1,TGCGCCAGCAGCGTTACACCATTGAACACTGAAGCTTTCTTT,CASSVTPLNTEAFF
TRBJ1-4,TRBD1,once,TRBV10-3,TGTGCCATCAGTGACCCGAACAGGGGCGATGAAAAACTGTTTTTT,CAISDPNRGDEKLFF
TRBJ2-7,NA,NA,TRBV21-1,TGTGCCAGCAGCGAATCACCGGGACAGGGGTTTACCTACGAGCAGTACTTC,CASSESPGQGFTYEQYF
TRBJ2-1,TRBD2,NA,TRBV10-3,TGTGCCATCAGGTCGGGGACTAGCGGGAGGGGCGGCAATGAGCAGTTCTTC,CAIRSGTSGRGGNEQFF
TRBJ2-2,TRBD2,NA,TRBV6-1,TGTGCCAGCAGTGAAAGCGGGGGGGACACCGGGGAGCTGTTTTTT,CASSESGGDTGELFF
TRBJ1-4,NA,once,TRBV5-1,TGCGCCAGCAGCTTGGGACAGGAGTCGGAAAAACTGTTTTTT,CASSLGQESEKLFF
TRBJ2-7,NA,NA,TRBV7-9,TGTGCCAGCACTCTCGGACTGTACGAGCAGTACTTC,CASTLGLYEQYF
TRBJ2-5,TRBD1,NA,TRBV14,TGTGCCAGCAGCCTCCGACAGGGGGTGGCGAAGACCCAGTACTTC,CASSLRQGVAKTQYF
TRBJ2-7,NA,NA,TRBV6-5,TGTGCCAGCAGTTACTTTGCACAAAACTACGAGCAGTACTTC,CASSYFAQNYEQYF
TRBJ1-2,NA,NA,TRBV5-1,TGCGCCAGCAGCTTGGCAGGGATCGATGGCTACACCTTC,CASSLAGIDGYTF
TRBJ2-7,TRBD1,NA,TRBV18,TGTGCCAGCTCACCACCGTCGCGACAGGGGGTACACGAGCAGTACTTC,CASSPPSRQGVHEQYF